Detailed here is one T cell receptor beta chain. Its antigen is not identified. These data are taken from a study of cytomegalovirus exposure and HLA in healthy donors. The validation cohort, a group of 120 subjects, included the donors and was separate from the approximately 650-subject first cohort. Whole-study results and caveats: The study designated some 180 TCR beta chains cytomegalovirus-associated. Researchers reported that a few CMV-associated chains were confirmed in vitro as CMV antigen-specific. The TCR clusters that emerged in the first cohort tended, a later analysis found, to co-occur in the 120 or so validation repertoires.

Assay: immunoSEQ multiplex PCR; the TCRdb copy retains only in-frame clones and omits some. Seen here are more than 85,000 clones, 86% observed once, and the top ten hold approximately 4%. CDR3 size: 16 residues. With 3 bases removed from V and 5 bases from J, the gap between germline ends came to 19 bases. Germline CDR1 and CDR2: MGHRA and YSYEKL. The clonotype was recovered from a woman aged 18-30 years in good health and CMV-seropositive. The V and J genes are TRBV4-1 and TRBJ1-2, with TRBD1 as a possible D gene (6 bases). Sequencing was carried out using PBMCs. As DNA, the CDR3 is TGCGCCAGCAGCCAGAGCCTCGGGACATCCGGGTATGGCTACACCTTC. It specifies CASSQSLGTSGYGYTF.